These T cell receptor beta chains were read from a single sample in a study of cytomegalovirus exposure and HLA in healthy donors. The table came from immunoSEQ multiplex PCR; TCRdb's copy has only in-frame clones and leaves some out. The sample has roughly 100,000 clones; 60% to 70% are singletons. Specimen: PBMCs. These receptors came from a woman aged 45-65 years in good health and CMV-seronegative. Each CDR3 is given with its conserved first and last residue. The D gene is left open where the match is weak. A clone size is listed for some rows: how often the clone was seen (once, few, many), or a class if it is expanded.

j_gene,d_gene,v_gene,abundance,CDR3nt,CDR3aa
TRBJ2-7,TRBD1,TRBV10-3,-,TGTGCCATCAGCCCCGGGACAGGGGGCTACGAGCAGTACTTC,CAISPGTGGYEQYF
TRBJ2-1,TRBD1,TRBV28,-,TGTGCCAGCCGGGACAGACAACTTGAGCAGTTCTTC,CASRDRQLEQFF
TRBJ2-1,-,TRBV5-4,-,TGTGCCAGCAGCGAGGTTGGTTTCGGGTACAATGAGCAGTTCTTC,CASSEVGFGYNEQFF
TRBJ1-2,TRBD1,TRBV18,once,TGTGCCAGCTCACTCGGACAGGGCGCCTATGGCTACACCTTC,CASSLGQGAYGYTF
TRBJ1-1,-,TRBV7-2,-,TGTGCCAGCAGCTTTGGCAGGGGGAACACTGAAGCTTTCTTT,CASSFGRGNTEAFF
TRBJ2-7,TRBD1,TRBV28,-,TGTGCCCTAGGTCCAGGGGGTTTCTACGAGCAGTGCTTC,CALGPGGFYEQCF
TRBJ1-2,TRBD1,TRBV4-1,-,TGCGCCAGCAGCCAATTTGGACAGGGAGGCACTAAGAGTGGCTACACCTTC,CASSQFGQGGTKSGYTF
TRBJ2-7,TRBD1,TRBV18,few,TGTGCCAGCTCACCCCGGGACAGCCCCTACGAGCAGTACTTC,CASSPRDSPYEQYF
TRBJ2-7,-,TRBV6-5,-,TGTGCCAGCAGTTACTCCGACTACTCCTACGAGCAGTACTTC,CASSYSDYSYEQYF
TRBJ1-2,-,TRBV28,-,TGTGCCAGCAGTTTTATCGGGGGATCCTATGGCTACACCTTC,CASSFIGGSYGYTF
TRBJ1-5,TRBD1,TRBV5-8,-,TGTGCCAGCAGCTTGTCAGGGGGTTGGCAGCCCCAGCATTTT,CASSLSGGWQPQHF
TRBJ2-7,-,TRBV5-1,-,TGCGCCAGTCAGGCAGGTGCGGGCGAGCAGTACTTC,CASQAGAGEQYF
TRBJ1-1,-,TRBV7-2,-,TGTGCCAGCAGCTATCAACAGGCTCCGAACACTGAAGCTTTCTTT,CASSYQQAPNTEAFF
TRBJ2-1,-,TRBV2,-,TGTGCCAGCAGCTGGCGGAATGAGCAGTTCTTC,CASSWRNEQFF
TRBJ1-4,TRBD1,TRBV6-5,-,TGTGCCAGCAGTCAGAGGGGGCTAAGCGAAAAACTGTTTTTT,CASSQRGLSEKLFF
TRBJ2-7,TRBD1,TRBV5-1,-,TGCGCCAGGCCTCCGGGACAGCTATCCTACGAGCAGTACTTC,CARPPGQLSYEQYF
TRBJ1-5,TRBD1,TRBV18,-,TGTGCCAGCTCACCAAGTGTGACAGGGGTCGGTCAGCCCCAGCATTTT,CASSPSVTGVGQPQHF
TRBJ2-5,TRBD2,TRBV5-1,few,TGCGCCAGCAGCTTGGGATTAGCGGGCCACCAAGAGACCCAGTACTTC,CASSLGLAGHQETQYF
TRBJ1-4,TRBD1,TRBV5-1,few,TGCGCCAGCAGCCTGGCCGGGACAGGGGGTGAAAAACTGTTTTTT,CASSLAGTGGEKLFF
TRBJ1-2,-,TRBV7-9,-,TGTGCCAGCAGCTTAATAGTATCGGGGATCGAGGGCTACACCTTC,CASSLIVSGIEGYTF
TRBJ2-5,-,TRBV5-4,-,TGTGCCAGCAGCCCTGAAACTAGTCCCCAAGAGACCCAGTACTTC,CASSPETSPQETQYF
TRBJ2-1,TRBD2,TRBV28,-,TGTGCCAGCATAGGGACTAGCGGGAGTCTCTACAATGAGCAGTTCTTC,CASIGTSGSLYNEQFF
TRBJ2-1,-,TRBV7-9,-,TGTGCCAGCAGCTTAGCCGATAGTCCCTACAATGAGCAGTTCTTC,CASSLADSPYNEQFF
TRBJ1-2,TRBD1,TRBV19,-,TGTGCCAGTAGTTCTACTGACAGGGCGAGGTACTATGGCTACACCTTC,CASSSTDRARYYGYTF
TRBJ1-2,TRBD1,TRBV19,-,TGTGCCAGTAGTACCCGAACGGGACAGGGAAATTATGGCTACACCTTC,CASSTRTGQGNYGYTF
TRBJ2-1,-,TRBV15,few,TGTGCCACCAGCAGAGACCCGCGGACAGCTAGGGGCAATGAGCAGTTCTTC,CATSRDPRTARGNEQFF
TRBJ2-7,-,TRBV28,-,TGTGCCAGCAGTTTTGGTGGAGACCCCTACGAGCAGTACTTC,CASSFGGDPYEQYF
TRBJ2-7,TRBD1,TRBV6-1,few,TGTGCCAGCAGCGAAACCGGGACAGGGGGCTTCTACGAGCAGTACTTC,CASSETGTGGFYEQYF
TRBJ1-1,-,TRBV7-9,-,TGTGCCAGCAGCCCCTCCCCGACAGGAAGGAACACTGAAGCTTTCTTT,CASSPSPTGRNTEAFF
TRBJ2-3,-,TRBV5-4,-,TGTGCCAGCACCCGAGAGCACACAGATACGCAGTATTTT,CASTREHTDTQYF
TRBJ2-3,TRBD2,TRBV6-1,-,TGTGCCAGCAGTGGAGTGGGACTAGTGTCTGATACGCAGTATTTT,CASSGVGLVSDTQYF
TRBJ1-2,-,TRBV6-5,-,TGTGCCAGCAGGGAGACAGCGAACTATGGCTACACCTTC,CASRETANYGYTF
TRBJ1-1,-,TRBV7-6,few,TGTGCCAGCAGCCCCAGCCCGACAGGGAACACTGAAGCTTTCTTT,CASSPSPTGNTEAFF
TRBJ2-3,TRBD2,TRBV7-2,few,TGTGCCAGCAGCTTAGTACTAGCGGGTGATCCGAGAGATACGCAGTATTTT,CASSLVLAGDPRDTQYF
TRBJ2-7,-,TRBV27,-,TGTGCCAGCAGTTTATCGACCCCCAGGGGCGAGCAGTACTTC,CASSLSTPRGEQYF
TRBJ1-5,-,TRBV6-5,-,TGTGCCAGCACCACGGGGGGAACGGGGCAGCCCCAGCATTTT,CASTTGGTGQPQHF
TRBJ1-1,-,TRBV5-1,-,TGCGCCAGCGGACTCGAGGGTCGGGACACTGAAGCTTTCTTT,CASGLEGRDTEAFF
TRBJ2-7,TRBD1,TRBV9,-,TGTGCCAGCAGCGTAAGGTCAAGGGACAGGGCAAGACCGGTTTACTACGAGCAGTACTTC,CASSVRSRDRARPVYYEQYF
TRBJ2-1,-,TRBV6-4,-,TGTGCCAGCAGTGACGGGGGGGCTAGACAAAACAATGAGCAGTTCTTC,CASSDGGARQNNEQFF
TRBJ2-5,-,TRBV30,-,TGTGCCTGGGGACAGATCCAAGAGACCCAGTACTTC,CAWGQIQETQYF
TRBJ2-5,TRBD1,TRBV11-3,-,TGTGCCAGGCAATCGACAGGGGGCCGAAGAGAGACCCAGTACTTC,CARQSTGGRRETQYF
TRBJ2-3,TRBD1,TRBV5-6,-,TGTGCCAGCAGCTCCAGACAGGGGGCAGATACGCAGTATTTT,CASSSRQGADTQYF
TRBJ2-7,-,TRBV7-6,-,TGTGCCAGCAGCTTAAGTGCCGGCGGGGAAGCCTACGAGCAGTACTTC,CASSLSAGGEAYEQYF
TRBJ2-1,-,TRBV7-9,-,TGTGCCAGCAGCTTTCAGGGGTTAGTGGACAATGAGCAGTTCTTC,CASSFQGLVDNEQFF
TRBJ1-4,TRBD1,TRBV7-9,-,TGTGCCAGCAGCTCCAACCCAGGACAGGGGAGGTATGAAAAACTGTTTTTT,CASSSNPGQGRYEKLFF
TRBJ1-6,-,TRBV7-7,-,TGTGCTAGCAGCTCGGACAGCTATTCACCCCTCCACTTT,CASSSDSYSPLHF
TRBJ2-6,-,TRBV19,few,TGTGCCAGTACCAATTCTGGGGCCAACGTCCTGACTTTC,CASTNSGANVLTF
TRBJ1-3,TRBD1,TRBV28,once,TGTGCCAGTTATGGACAGGACTCTGGAAACACCATATATTTT,CASYGQDSGNTIYF
TRBJ2-5,-,TRBV27,-,TGTGCCAGCAGTCCCCTGGCTCGGGGAGGTACCCAGTACTTC,CASSPLARGGTQYF
TRBJ1-4,TRBD1,TRBV5-1,-,TGCGCCAGCAGCCTTTCAGGGGGAATGGACGAAAAACTGTTTTTT,CASSLSGGMDEKLFF
TRBJ2-7,-,TRBV2,-,TGTGCCAGCAGTGACCGGAGCACTCCCTACGAGCAGTACTTC,CASSDRSTPYEQYF
TRBJ2-7,TRBD2,TRBV5-1,-,TGCGCCAGCACCGATACTAGCGGGAGGACCGAGCAGTACTTC,CASTDTSGRTEQYF
TRBJ2-6,-,TRBV27,few,TGTGCCAGCTCCATAGGGAGGCCCGGGGCCAACGTCCTGACTTTC,CASSIGRPGANVLTF